The entry below describes one TCR beta chain. The sample belongs to a study of low-dose radiotherapy and immunotherapy resistance in tumors. Study-wide context: Doses delivered to Cohort 2 were 1 Gy per fraction every two weeks, amounting to 13 Gy over 26 weeks.

The CDR3 consists of 14 residues. Germline V gives CDR1 MGHDK, CDR2 SYGVNS. V was pared by 6 bases and J by 5 bases, with 14 bases between. Eligibility required advanced solid tumors lacking tumor-infiltrating lymphocytes. Gene-specific TRAV and TRBV primers were used for first-strand cDNA, covering alpha and beta chains. With a V-primer adapter and a constant-region primer, TCRs were amplified for about 22 PCR cycles. TCRdb re-called the reads through MiXCR, storing one row per CDR3 protein. This table holds more than 9,000 distinct CDR3 sequences, roughly 80% found once. This receptor was identified in a human donor with advanced metastatic prostate, ovarian, gallbladder or colorectal cancer (not recorded which). This table probably holds off-target reads from a library built for another chain. V and J are TRBV25-1 and TRBJ2-1, with D perhaps matching TRBD2 (5 bases). The CDR3 DNA reads as TGTGCCAGCAGAGAAAACGGGGAAAACAATGAGCAGTTCTTC. It codes for CASRENGENNEQFF.